The sequence of this T cell receptor (beta chain) was determined in a study of post-analysis software for immune sequencing data. Unique molecular identifiers tagged the TCR beta cDNA libraries. TCRdb reprocessed the PCR reads with MiXCR, giving one entry per CDR3 protein. The table records about 540,000 distinct CDR3 sequences, 30% to 40% of them present only once. Remarks on this clonotype: Its cognate antigen is unknown.

General study points: TRBV5-6, TRBV5-1 and TRBV20-1 were among 4 or 5 TRBV segments more frequent in patients than controls.

The germline V gene has CDR1 LGHNT and CDR2 FRNRAP. The germline V and J ends were trimmed by 4 bases and 3 bases, with 9 bases remaining between them. The CDR3 length is 14 residues. The material sequenced was blood. This TCR derives from a girl aged 2 to 17 with multiple sclerosis. The chain is built from TRBV12-5 and TRBJ1-4, with D possibly TRBD1 on 5 matching bases. The CDR3 protein is CASGSRVPNEKLFF. The CDR3 coding sequence is TGTGCTAGTGGTTCCAGGGTTCCTAATGAAAAACTGTTTTTT.